These T cell receptor beta chains were read from a single sample in a study of T cells in Graves' hyperthyroidism and ophthalmopathy. TCRdb ran MiXCR on the multiplex PCR reads and lists one entry per CDR3 protein. The sample includes around 200,000 distinct CDR3 sequences, approximately 17% of them seen just once. Specimen: blood. The source is a woman in her forties or fifties with Graves' hyperthyroidism. The CDR3 runs from the conserved cysteine through the conserved F or W. Each record gives: V gene, clone size, J gene, D gene, CDR3 DNA, CDR3 protein. The D gene is left open where the match is weak. Clone size is given for some rows only: seen once, a few or many times, or a class if the clone is expanded.

V gene: TRBV10-2; clone size: few; J gene: TRBJ2-7; D gene: .; CDR3 DNA: TGCGCCAGCAGTGACTTCGGTCGGGGGGCGCGAAAGGGTTACGAGCAGTACTTC; CDR3 protein: CASSDFGRGARKGYEQYF
V gene: TRBV29-1; clone size: many; J gene: TRBJ2-3; D gene: TRBD2; CDR3 DNA: TGCAGCGGGTGGCGGGGGGCTGGCACAGATACGCAGTATTTT; CDR3 protein: CSGWRGAGTDTQYF
V gene: TRBV12-3/TRBV12-4; clone size: .; J gene: TRBJ1-2; D gene: .; CDR3 DNA: TGTGCCAGCAGTCTGGGCCCCCTGGCGGGCTACACCTTC; CDR3 protein: CASSLGPLAGYTF
V gene: TRBV7-8; clone size: many; J gene: TRBJ2-1; D gene: .; CDR3 DNA: TGTGCCAGCAACGACCGGGGCAAGCGCACAGACAATGAGCAGTTCTTC; CDR3 protein: CASNDRGKRTDNEQFF
V gene: TRBV27; clone size: many; J gene: TRBJ2-7; D gene: .; CDR3 DNA: TGTGCCAGCAGTTCGGAAGGATACGAGCAGTACTTC; CDR3 protein: CASSSEGYEQYF
V gene: TRBV12-3/TRBV12-4; clone size: many; J gene: TRBJ1-3; D gene: .; CDR3 DNA: TGTGCCAGCAGCCTTAGGCAGGGTGCTGGAAACACCATATATTTT; CDR3 protein: CASSLRQGAGNTIYF
V gene: TRBV5-4; clone size: many; J gene: TRBJ2-5; D gene: .; CDR3 DNA: TGTGCCAGCAGAACGCAAAACAGAGAGACCCAGTACTTC; CDR3 protein: CASRTQNRETQYF
V gene: TRBV4-1; clone size: .; J gene: TRBJ1-4; D gene: .; CDR3 DNA: TGCGCCAGCAGCCAAGCCCCGAGATCCCCTAATGAAAAACTGTTTTTT; CDR3 protein: CASSQAPRSPNEKLFF
V gene: TRBV5-1; clone size: .; J gene: TRBJ2-1; D gene: .; CDR3 DNA: TGCGCCAGCAGCTTCCGAGAGGGGCGCAATGAGCAGTTCTTC; CDR3 protein: CASSFREGRNEQFF
V gene: TRBV12-3/TRBV12-4; clone size: few; J gene: TRBJ2-2; D gene: TRBD1; CDR3 DNA: TGTGCCAGCAGGCCGGGACAGGGTAACACCGGGGAGCTGTTTTTT; CDR3 protein: CASRPGQGNTGELFF
V gene: TRBV2; clone size: many; J gene: TRBJ1-1; D gene: .; CDR3 DNA: TGTGCCAGCAGTGAAGCGCGACGGGTCGGTGAAGCTTTCTTT; CDR3 protein: CASSEARRVGEAFF
V gene: TRBV18; clone size: many; J gene: TRBJ1-2; D gene: .; CDR3 DNA: TGTGCCAGCTCACCGGGGACGGAGGATGGCTACACCTTC; CDR3 protein: CASSPGTEDGYTF